The rows below give T cell receptor beta chains drawn from one sample of a study of T cells after yellow fever vaccination. TCRdb reprocessed the 5' RACE reads with MiXCR, giving one entry per CDR3 protein. The table has approximately 160,000 distinct CDR3 sequences, roughly a tenth seen once. The sequencing used CD8+ T cells sorted from PBMCs, collected 45 days after the yellow fever booster vaccination. Receptor source: a man aged 18 to 35 who received the YFV17D yellow fever vaccine. CDR3s include the opening cysteine and the closing phenylalanine or tryptophan. The D gene is left open where the match is weak. The size of a clone is reported for some rows only, either as once, few or many, or as a class for expanded clones.

D gene	V gene	clone size	J gene	CDR3 protein	CDR3 DNA
-	TRBV9	many	TRBJ1-6	CASSPGLNSPLHF	TGTGCCAGCAGCCCGGGACTCAATTCACCCCTCCACTTT
TRBD2	TRBV7-9	few	TRBJ2-5	CASSSGTSGGPQETQYF	TGTGCCAGCAGCTCCGGGACTAGCGGGGGACCACAAGAGACCCAGTACTTC
TRBD2	TRBV29-1	-	TRBJ2-3	CSVEGSGGGVADTQYF	TGCAGCGTTGAAGGGTCGGGCGGGGGAGTCGCAGATACGCAGTATTTT
-	TRBV9	-	TRBJ1-2	CASSVASGGNGYTF	TGTGCCAGCAGCGTAGCTTCGGGGGGCAATGGCTACACCTTC
-	TRBV7-9	many	TRBJ2-1	CASRPVDEQFF	TGTGCCAGCAGGCCGGTGGATGAGCAGTTCTTC
TRBD1	TRBV12-3/TRBV12-4	few	TRBJ2-2	CASSLSWGATGTGVLTGELFF	TGTGCCAGCAGTTTATCATGGGGGGCGACCGGGACAGGGGTTTTAACCGGGGAGCTGTTTTTT
-	TRBV28	many	TRBJ1-2	CASRGASQLYGYTF	TGTGCCAGCAGGGGGGCCAGCCAGTTGTATGGCTACACCTTC
TRBD1	TRBV12-3/TRBV12-4	-	TRBJ2-3	CASRPTGRLTDTQYF	TGTGCCAGCAGACCGACAGGGCGGCTCACAGATACGCAGTATTTT
TRBD1	TRBV2	few	TRBJ2-5	CARGSPGQGVFGTQYF	TGTGCCAGGGGGTCCCCTGGACAGGGAGTCTTTGGGACCCAGTACTTC
-	TRBV4-2	-	TRBJ2-3	CASSQVLGGANTQYF	TGTGCCAGCAGCCAAGTTCTGGGGGGCGCAAATACGCAGTATTTT
TRBD1	TRBV6-4	few	TRBJ1-4	CASNRPGQINEKLFF	TGTGCCAGCAACCGACCGGGACAGATAAATGAAAAACTGTTTTTT
-	TRBV7-9	-	TRBJ1-2	CASSPWTRGHTNYGYTF	TGTGCCAGCAGCCCTTGGACAAGGGGCCACACTAACTATGGCTACACCTTC
-	TRBV10-3	-	TRBJ2-7	CAISEGSEQYF	TGTGCCATCAGTGAGGGCAGCGAGCAGTACTTC
-	TRBV27	many	TRBJ1-2	CASSLYRVGGYTF	TGTGCCAGCAGTCTTTACAGGGTGGGCGGCTACACCTTC
-	TRBV7-4	-	TRBJ2-7	CASSSASPEIGSYEQYF	TGTGCCAGCAGCTCGGCGTCCCCGGAGATAGGATCCTACGAGCAGTACTTC
-	TRBV7-9	-	TRBJ2-1	CASSLEHELKRNEQFF	TGTGCCAGCAGCTTAGAACACGAATTAAAGCGCAATGAGCAGTTCTTC
-	TRBV12-5	few	TRBJ2-1	CASGLGGPSYNEQFF	TGTGCTAGTGGTTTGGGCGGACCCTCCTACAATGAGCAGTTCTTC
-	TRBV7-9	many	TRBJ1-2	CASSRTPTVYGYTF	TGTGCCAGCAGCCGCACCCCGACTGTCTATGGCTACACCTTC
-	TRBV4-1	-	TRBJ2-2	CASRQTPTSTGELFF	TGCGCCAGCAGACAAACCCCAACGAGTACCGGGGAGCTGTTTTTT
TRBD1	TRBV24-1	many	TRBJ2-2	CATSDGTGAHTGELFF	TGTGCCACCAGTGATGGGACAGGGGCCCACACCGGGGAGCTGTTTTTT
TRBD1	TRBV5-4	many	TRBJ1-6	CASSLGQGANSPLHF	TGTGCCAGCAGCTTAGGACAGGGGGCGAATTCACCCCTCCACTTT
-	TRBV10-3	-	TRBJ2-1	CAISDQWNEQFF	TGTGCCATCAGTGACCAGTGGAATGAGCAGTTCTTC
TRBD1	TRBV7-9	-	TRBJ2-7	CASSTLRTRDRGPYEQYF	TGTGCCAGCAGCACCTTGAGAACCCGGGACAGGGGGCCCTACGAGCAGTACTTC
-	TRBV6-6	few	TRBJ2-1	CASSRPGSSYNEQFF	TGTGCCAGCAGCCGCCCAGGGAGCTCCTACAATGAGCAGTTCTTC
TRBD1	TRBV7-9	-	TRBJ1-6	CASSYGQDSSYNSPLHF	TGTGCCAGCAGCTATGGACAGGATAGCTCCTATAATTCACCCCTCCACTTT
TRBD2	TRBV5-4	many	TRBJ2-5	CASSTGLDGETQYF	TGTGCCAGCAGCACGGGACTAGACGGGGAGACCCAGTACTTC
-	TRBV7-2	-	TRBJ1-1	CASSLKGRTAFF	TGTGCCAGCAGCTTGAAGGGGCGAACGGCTTTCTTT
-	TRBV5-4	few	TRBJ2-3	CASSGGDGRTDTQYF	TGTGCCAGCAGCGGCGGGGACGGACGCACAGATACGCAGTATTTT
TRBD1	TRBV24-1	few	TRBJ2-7	CATSACGQGYYEQYF	TGTGCCACCAGTGCCTGCGGACAGGGCTACTACGAGCAGTACTTC
TRBD1	TRBV5-1	many	TRBJ1-5	CASRKTGEGNQPQHF	TGCGCCAGCAGGAAGACAGGGGAGGGCAATCAGCCCCAGCATTTT
-	TRBV6-5	many	TRBJ2-3	CASSYAGGADTQYF	TGTGCCAGCAGTTACGCCGGGGGAGCAGATACGCAGTATTTT
TRBD1	TRBV4-1	few	TRBJ1-1	CASSQDPDRGNTEAFF	TGCGCCAGCAGCCAAGATCCGGACAGGGGGAACACTGAAGCTTTCTTT
-	TRBV7-9	many	TRBJ1-2	CASSPQQGPPLYGYTF	TGTGCCAGCAGCCCCCAGCAGGGGCCACCTCTGTATGGCTACACCTTC
-	TRBV4-2	many	TRBJ2-1	CASSQDGETGYNEQFF	TGTGCCAGCAGCCAAGATGGGGAGACGGGGTACAATGAGCAGTTCTTC
TRBD2	TRBV6-5	-	TRBJ2-3	CASRTLAGSTDTQYF	TGTGCCAGCAGGACTCTAGCGGGGAGCACAGATACGCAGTATTTT
TRBD2	TRBV6-5	-	TRBJ2-1	CASSFGLAGAINEQFF	TGTGCCAGCAGTTTCGGACTAGCGGGGGCCATCAATGAGCAGTTCTTC
-	TRBV4-3	-	TRBJ2-2	CASSQIKETGELFF	TGCGCCAGCAGCCAGATTAAGGAGACCGGGGAGCTGTTTTTT
-	TRBV4-3	few	TRBJ1-6	CASSTGKNNSPLHF	TGCGCCAGCAGCACAGGGAAGAATAATTCACCCCTCCACTTT
-	TRBV7-9	-	TRBJ2-5	CASSFRQDHQETQYF	TGTGCCAGCAGCTTTCGGCAGGACCACCAAGAGACCCAGTACTTC
-	TRBV18	few	TRBJ2-1	CASSPQQDEQFF	TGTGCCAGCTCACCACAACAGGATGAGCAGTTCTTC
TRBD1	TRBV6-1	few	TRBJ1-2	CASSERQGAFFDGYTF	TGTGCCAGCAGTGAACGACAGGGGGCTTTTTTCGATGGCTACACCTTC
-	TRBV4-1	many	TRBJ2-3	CASSHYRSTDTQYF	TGCGCCAGCAGCCACTACAGAAGCACAGATACGCAGTATTTT
TRBD1	TRBV5-1	-	TRBJ1-2	CASSHQGQLKPSNYGYTF	TGCGCCAGCAGCCATCAGGGACAGCTAAAACCTTCTAACTATGGCTACACCTTC
-	TRBV6-5	few	TRBJ1-6	CASSYTLSSYNSPLHF	TGTGCCAGCAGTTATACCTTGAGCTCCTATAATTCACCCCTCCACTTT
TRBD2	TRBV7-6	-	TRBJ2-1	CASSLELAGGLYEQFF	TGTGCCAGCAGCTTAGAACTAGCGGGGGGTCTCTATGAGCAGTTCTTC
TRBD1	TRBV7-9	few	TRBJ1-1	CASSLPIGTANTEAFF	TGTGCCAGCAGCTTACCTATTGGGACAGCGAACACTGAAGCTTTCTTT
TRBD2	TRBV3-1	-	TRBJ2-1	CASSQEAGARAYNEQFF	TGTGCCAGCAGCCAAGAGGCGGGAGCAAGGGCCTACAATGAGCAGTTCTTC
TRBD2	TRBV4-3	-	TRBJ2-2	CASSYAIWTSGGEGELFF	TGCGCCAGCAGCTACGCCATCTGGACTAGCGGGGGAGAGGGGGAGCTGTTTTTT
-	TRBV28	few	TRBJ2-3	CASKGGPSTDTQYF	TGTGCCAGCAAGGGGGGGCCTTCCACAGATACGCAGTATTTT
-	TRBV14	few	TRBJ2-2	CASSQDPRGPYTGELFF	TGTGCCAGCAGCCAAGATCCCCGGGGGCCTTACACCGGGGAGCTGTTTTTT
TRBD2	TRBV12-3/TRBV12-4	few	TRBJ2-1	CASSLVGRGGRDEQFF	TGTGCCAGCAGTTTAGTGGGGCGGGGGGGCCGCGATGAGCAGTTCTTC
-	TRBV4-1	few	TRBJ1-4	CASSQVAGKELFF	TGCGCCAGCAGCCAAGTGGCAGGGAAGGAACTGTTTTTT
TRBD1	TRBV4-1	-	TRBJ2-7	CASSQALQGEVTYEQYF	TGCGCCAGCAGCCAGGCCCTACAGGGGGAAGTCACCTACGAGCAGTACTTC
TRBD2	TRBV15	many	TRBJ2-5	CATRLLSGGTVETQYF	TGTGCCACCCGCCTCCTTAGCGGGGGGACAGTGGAGACCCAGTACTTC
-	TRBV4-1	-	TRBJ2-1	CASSQDWQGKFF	TGCGCCAGCAGCCAAGACTGGCAGGGAAAGTTCTTC
-	TRBV4-1	-	TRBJ1-5	CASSQHDSSNQPQHF	TGCGCCAGCAGCCAGCATGACAGTTCCAATCAGCCCCAGCATTTT
TRBD2	TRBV20-1	many	TRBJ2-1	CSAYSGEASYNEQFF	TGCAGTGCTTATAGCGGGGAAGCCTCCTACAATGAGCAGTTCTTC
-	TRBV27	many	TRBJ1-1	CASSLQGRLTEAFF	TGTGCCAGCAGTCTACAGGGACGGTTGACTGAAGCTTTCTTT
-	TRBV4-3	few	TRBJ2-2	CASSQGVGEENTGELFF	TGCGCCAGCAGCCAAGGGGTGGGGGAGGAGAACACCGGGGAGCTGTTTTTT
-	TRBV9	-	TRBJ2-7	CASSVAASGYEQYF	TGTGCCAGCAGCGTAGCAGCGTCCGGGTACGAGCAGTACTTC